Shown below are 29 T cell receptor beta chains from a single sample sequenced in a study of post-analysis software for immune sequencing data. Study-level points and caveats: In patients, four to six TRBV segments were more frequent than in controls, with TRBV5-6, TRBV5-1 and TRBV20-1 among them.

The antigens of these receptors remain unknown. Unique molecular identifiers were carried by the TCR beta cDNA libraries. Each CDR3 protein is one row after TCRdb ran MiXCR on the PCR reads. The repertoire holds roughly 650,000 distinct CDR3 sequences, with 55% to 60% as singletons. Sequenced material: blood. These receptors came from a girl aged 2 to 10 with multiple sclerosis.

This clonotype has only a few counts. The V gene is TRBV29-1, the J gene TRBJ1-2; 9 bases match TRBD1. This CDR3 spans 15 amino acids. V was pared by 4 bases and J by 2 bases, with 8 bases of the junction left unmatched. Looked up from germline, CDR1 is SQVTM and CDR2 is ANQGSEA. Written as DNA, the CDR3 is TGCAGCGTTGCCACCGGGACAGGGCTGAACTATGGCTACACCTTC. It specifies CSVATGTGLNYGYTF.

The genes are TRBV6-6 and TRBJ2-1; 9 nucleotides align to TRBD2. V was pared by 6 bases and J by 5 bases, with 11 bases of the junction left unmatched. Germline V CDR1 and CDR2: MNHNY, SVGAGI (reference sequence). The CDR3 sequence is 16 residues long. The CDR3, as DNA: TGTGCCAGCAGGTCTAGACTAGCGGATAGAAACAATGAGCAGTTCTTC. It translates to CASRSRLADRNNEQFF.

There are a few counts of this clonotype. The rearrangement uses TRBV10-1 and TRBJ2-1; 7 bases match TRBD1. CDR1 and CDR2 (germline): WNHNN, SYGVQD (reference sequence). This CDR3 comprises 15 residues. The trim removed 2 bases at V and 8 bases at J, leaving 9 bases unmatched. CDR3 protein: CASSEGDRVVDEQFF. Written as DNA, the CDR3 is TGCGCCAGCAGTGAGGGAGACAGGGTGGTCGATGAGCAGTTCTTC.

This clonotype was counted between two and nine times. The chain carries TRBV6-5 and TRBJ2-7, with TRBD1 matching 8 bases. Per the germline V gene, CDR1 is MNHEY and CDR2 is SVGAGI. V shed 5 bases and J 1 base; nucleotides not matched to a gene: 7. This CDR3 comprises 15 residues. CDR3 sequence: CASSHDRGGSYEQYF. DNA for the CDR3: TGTGCCAGCAGTCACGACAGGGGCGGGTCCTACGAGCAGTACTTC.

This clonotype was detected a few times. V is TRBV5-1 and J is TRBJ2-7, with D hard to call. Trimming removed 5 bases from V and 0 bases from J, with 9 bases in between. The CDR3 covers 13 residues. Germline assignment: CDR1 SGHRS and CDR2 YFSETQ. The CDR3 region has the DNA TGCGCCAGCAGGGGGTGGAGCTCCTACGAGCAGTACTTC. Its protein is CASRGWSSYEQYF.

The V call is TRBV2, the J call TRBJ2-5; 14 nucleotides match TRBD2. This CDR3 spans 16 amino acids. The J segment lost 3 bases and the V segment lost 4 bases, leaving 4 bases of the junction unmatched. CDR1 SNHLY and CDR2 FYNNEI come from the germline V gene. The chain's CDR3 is CASSGGLAGDKETQYF. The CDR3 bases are TGTGCCAGCAGTGGGGGACTAGCGGGGGATAAAGAGACCCAGTACTTC. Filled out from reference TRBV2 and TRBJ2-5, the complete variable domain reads EPEVTQTPSHQVTQMGQEVILRCVPISNHLYFYWYRQILGQKVEFLVSFYNNEISEKSEIFDDQFSVERPDGSNFTLKIRSTKLEDSAMYFCASSGGLAGDKETQYFGPGTRLLVL.

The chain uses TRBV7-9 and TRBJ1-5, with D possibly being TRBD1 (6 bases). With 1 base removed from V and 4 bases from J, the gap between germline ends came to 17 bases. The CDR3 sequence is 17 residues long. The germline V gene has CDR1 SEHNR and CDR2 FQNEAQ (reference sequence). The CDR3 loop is CASSLVSGRGANQPQHF. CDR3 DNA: TGTGCCAGCAGCTTAGTTTCGGGCCGGGGGGCAAATCAGCCCCAGCATTTT.

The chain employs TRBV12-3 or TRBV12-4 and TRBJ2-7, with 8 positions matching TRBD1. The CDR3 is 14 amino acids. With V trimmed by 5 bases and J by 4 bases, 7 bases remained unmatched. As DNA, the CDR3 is TGTGCCAGCAGTAACCAGGGGGCTGTTTACGAGCAGTACTTC. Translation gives CASSNQGAVYEQYF.

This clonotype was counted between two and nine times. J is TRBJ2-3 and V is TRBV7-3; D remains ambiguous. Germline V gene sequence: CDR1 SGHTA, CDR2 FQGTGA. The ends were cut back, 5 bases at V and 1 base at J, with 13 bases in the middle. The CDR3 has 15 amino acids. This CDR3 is CASSPSATGTDTQYF. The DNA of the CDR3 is TGTGCCAGCAGCCCCAGCGCCACAGGCACAGATACGCAGTATTTT.

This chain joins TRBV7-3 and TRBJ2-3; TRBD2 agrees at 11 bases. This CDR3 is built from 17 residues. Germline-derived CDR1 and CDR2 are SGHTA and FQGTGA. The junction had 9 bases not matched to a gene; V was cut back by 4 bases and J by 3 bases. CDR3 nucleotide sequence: TGTGCCAGCAGCTCAAGCCTTGGGACTAGCGGAACAGATACGCAGTATTTT. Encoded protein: CASSSSLGTSGTDTQYF.

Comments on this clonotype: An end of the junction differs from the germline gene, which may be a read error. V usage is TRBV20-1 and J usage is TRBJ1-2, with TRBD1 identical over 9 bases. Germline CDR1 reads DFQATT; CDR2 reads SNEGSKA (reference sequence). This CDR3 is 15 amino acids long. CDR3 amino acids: CSAGDRDRALHGYTF. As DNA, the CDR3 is TGCAGTGCTGGAGATCGGGACAGGGCTCTCCATGGCTACACCTTC.

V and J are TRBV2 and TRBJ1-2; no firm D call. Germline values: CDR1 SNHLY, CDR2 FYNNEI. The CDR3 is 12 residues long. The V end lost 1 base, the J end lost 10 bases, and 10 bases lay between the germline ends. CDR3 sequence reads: CASSEVKRDYTF. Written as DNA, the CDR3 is TGTGCCAGCAGTGAAGTGAAGCGGGACTACACCTTC.

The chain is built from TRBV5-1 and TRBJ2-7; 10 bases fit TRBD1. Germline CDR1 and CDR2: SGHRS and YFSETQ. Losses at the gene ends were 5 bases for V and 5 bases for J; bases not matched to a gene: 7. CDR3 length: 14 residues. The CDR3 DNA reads TGCGCCAGCAGTTCCGGGACAGGGGATCACGAGCAGTACTTC. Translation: CASSSGTGDHEQYF.

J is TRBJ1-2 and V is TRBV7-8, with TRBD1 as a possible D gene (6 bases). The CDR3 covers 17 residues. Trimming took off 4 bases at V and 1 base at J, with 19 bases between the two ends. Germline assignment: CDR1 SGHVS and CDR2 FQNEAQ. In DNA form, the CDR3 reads TGTGCCAGCAGCTCCGCAGGGTCTACAGGGTATAACTATGGCTACACCTTC. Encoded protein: CASSSAGSTGYNYGYTF. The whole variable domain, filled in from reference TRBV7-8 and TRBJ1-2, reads GAGVSQSPRYKVAKRGQDVALRCDPISGHVSLFWYQQALGQGPEFLTYFQNEAQLDKSGLPSDRFFAERPEGSVSTLKIQRTQQEDSAVYLCASSSAGSTGYNYGYTFGSGTRLTVV.

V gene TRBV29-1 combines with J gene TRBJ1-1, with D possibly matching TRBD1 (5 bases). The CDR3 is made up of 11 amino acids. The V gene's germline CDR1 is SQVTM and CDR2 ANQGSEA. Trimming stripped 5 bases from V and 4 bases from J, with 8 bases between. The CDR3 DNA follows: TGCAGCGTTCCAGGGTTCACTGAAGCTTTCTTT. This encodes CSVPGFTEAFF.

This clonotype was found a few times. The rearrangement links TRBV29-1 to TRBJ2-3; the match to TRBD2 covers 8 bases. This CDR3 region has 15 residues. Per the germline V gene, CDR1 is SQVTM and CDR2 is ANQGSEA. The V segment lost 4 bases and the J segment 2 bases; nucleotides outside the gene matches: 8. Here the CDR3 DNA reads TGCAGCGTTGTTGAAACTAGCGGTCCCACAGATACGCAGTATTTT. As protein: CSVVETSGPTDTQYF.

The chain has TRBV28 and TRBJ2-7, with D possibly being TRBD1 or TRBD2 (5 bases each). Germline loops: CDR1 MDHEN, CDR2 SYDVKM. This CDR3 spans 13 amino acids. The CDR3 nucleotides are TGTGACTCAGTCGGGGCGAATACCTACGAGCAGTACTTC. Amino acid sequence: CDSVGANTYEQYF.

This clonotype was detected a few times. In nucleotides, the CDR3 is TGTGCCAGCAGTTTAGACAGGGGGGATGAGCAGTTCTTC. Amino acids: CASSLDRGDEQFF. The chain employs TRBV12-3 or TRBV12-4 and TRBJ2-1; 8 bases line up with TRBD1. The CDR3 spans 13 residues. V trimming: 1 base; J trimming: 8 bases; junction bases outside the gene matches: 1.

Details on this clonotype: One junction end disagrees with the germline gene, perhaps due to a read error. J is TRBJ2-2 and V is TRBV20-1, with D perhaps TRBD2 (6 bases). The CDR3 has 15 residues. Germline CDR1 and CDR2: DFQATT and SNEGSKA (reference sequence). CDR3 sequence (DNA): TGCAGTGCCCGCGCGGCGGGGACGAACACCGGGGAGCGGTTTTTT. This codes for CSARAAGTNTGERFF.

The CDR3 DNA follows: TGTGCCAGCGAGGGGGATAGCGGTGAGCAGTTCTTC. Translation gives CASEGDSGEQFF. The rearrangement joins TRBV7-6 to TRBJ2-1, with D possibly being TRBD1 or TRBD2 (6 bases each). Trimming removed 8 bases at V and 9 bases at J, with 14 bases between. CDR3 length: 12 residues. Germline assignment: CDR1 SGHVS and CDR2 FNYEAQ.

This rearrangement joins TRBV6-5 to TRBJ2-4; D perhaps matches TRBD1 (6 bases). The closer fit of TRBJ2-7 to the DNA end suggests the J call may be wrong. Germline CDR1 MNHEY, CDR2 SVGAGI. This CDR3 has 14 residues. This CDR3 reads CASSYSTGNYEQYF. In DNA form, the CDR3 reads TGTGCCAGCAGTTACTCCACAGGGAACTACGAGCAGTACTTC.

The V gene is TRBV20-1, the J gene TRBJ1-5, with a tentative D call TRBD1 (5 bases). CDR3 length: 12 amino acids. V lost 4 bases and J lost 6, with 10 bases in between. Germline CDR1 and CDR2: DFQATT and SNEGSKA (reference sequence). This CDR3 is CSATQGSQPQHF. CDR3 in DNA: TGCAGTGCTACTCAGGGTTCTCAGCCCCAGCATTTT.

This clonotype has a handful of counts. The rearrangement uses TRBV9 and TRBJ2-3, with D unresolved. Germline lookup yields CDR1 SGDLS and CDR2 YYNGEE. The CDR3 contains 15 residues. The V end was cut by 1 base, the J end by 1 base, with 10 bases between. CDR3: CASSVIGRRTDTQYF. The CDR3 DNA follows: TGTGCCAGCAGCGTAATAGGGCGCCGCACAGATACGCAGTATTTT.

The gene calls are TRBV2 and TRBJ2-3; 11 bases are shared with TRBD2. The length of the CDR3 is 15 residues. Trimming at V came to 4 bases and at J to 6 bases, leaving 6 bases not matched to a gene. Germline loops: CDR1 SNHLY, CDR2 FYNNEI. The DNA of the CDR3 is TGTGCCAGCAGTGGGGGACTAGCGGAGGGTGATACGCAGTATTTT. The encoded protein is CASSGGLAEGDTQYF.

In nucleotides, the CDR3 is TGTGCCAGCAGCAGGATCCGGACAGTCAAATCCACAGATACGCAGTATTTT. Its translation: CASSRIRTVKSTDTQYF. This chain connects TRBV5-5 to TRBJ2-3, with D possibly matching TRBD1 (6 bases). The germline gives CDR1 SGHKS, CDR2 YYEKEE (reference sequence). V lost 4 bases to trimming and J lost 2 bases, with 20 bases between them. This CDR3 spans 17 amino acids.

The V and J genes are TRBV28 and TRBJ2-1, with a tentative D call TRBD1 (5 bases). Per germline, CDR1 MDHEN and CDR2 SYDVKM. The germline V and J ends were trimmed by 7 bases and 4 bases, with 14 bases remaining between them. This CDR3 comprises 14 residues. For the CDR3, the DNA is TGTGCCAGCACCTTAGGGGCCTTATACAATGAGCAGTTCTTC. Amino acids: CASTLGALYNEQFF.

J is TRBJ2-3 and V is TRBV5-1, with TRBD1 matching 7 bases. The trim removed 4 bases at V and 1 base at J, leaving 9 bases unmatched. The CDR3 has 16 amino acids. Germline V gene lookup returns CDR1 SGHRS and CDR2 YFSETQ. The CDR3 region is CASSTRQGDGTDTQYF. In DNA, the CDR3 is TGCGCCAGCAGCACGCGACAGGGCGACGGCACAGATACGCAGTATTTT.

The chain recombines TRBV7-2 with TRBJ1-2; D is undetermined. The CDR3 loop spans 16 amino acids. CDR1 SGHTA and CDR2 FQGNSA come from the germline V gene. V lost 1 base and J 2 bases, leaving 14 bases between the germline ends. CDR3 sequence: CASSLGAIRLNYGYTF. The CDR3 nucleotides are TGTGCCAGCAGCTTAGGTGCCATAAGGCTGAACTATGGCTACACCTTC.

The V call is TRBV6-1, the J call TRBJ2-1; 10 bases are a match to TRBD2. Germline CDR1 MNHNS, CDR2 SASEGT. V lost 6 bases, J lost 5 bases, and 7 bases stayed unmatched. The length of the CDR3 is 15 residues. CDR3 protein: CASSSGGANDNEQFF. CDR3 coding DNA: TGTGCCAGCAGCAGCGGGGGGGCCAACGACAATGAGCAGTTCTTC.